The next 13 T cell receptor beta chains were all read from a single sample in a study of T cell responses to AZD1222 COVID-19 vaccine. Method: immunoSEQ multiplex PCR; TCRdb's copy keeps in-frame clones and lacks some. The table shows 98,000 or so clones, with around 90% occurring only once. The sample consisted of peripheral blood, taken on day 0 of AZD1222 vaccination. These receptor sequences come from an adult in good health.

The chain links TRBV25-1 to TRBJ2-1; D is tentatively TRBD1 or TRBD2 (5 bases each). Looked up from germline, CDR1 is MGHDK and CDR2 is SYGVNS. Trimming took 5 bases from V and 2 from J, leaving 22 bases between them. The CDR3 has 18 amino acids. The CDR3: CASSPPMTSLGAYNEQFF. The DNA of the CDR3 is TGTGCCAGCAGTCCACCCATGACCTCGCTGGGGGCCTACAATGAGCAGTTCTTC.

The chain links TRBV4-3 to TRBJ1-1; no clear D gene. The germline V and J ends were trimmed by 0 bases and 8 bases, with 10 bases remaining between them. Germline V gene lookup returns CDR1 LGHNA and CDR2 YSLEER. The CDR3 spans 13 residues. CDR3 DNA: TGCGCCAGCAGCCAAGAGGGTTCCACGGAAGCTTTCTTT. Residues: CASSQEGSTEAFF.

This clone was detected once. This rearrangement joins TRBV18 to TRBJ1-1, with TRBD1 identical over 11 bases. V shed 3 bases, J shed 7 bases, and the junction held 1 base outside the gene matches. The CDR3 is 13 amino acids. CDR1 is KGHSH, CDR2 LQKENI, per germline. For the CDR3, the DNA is TGTGCCAGCTCACCGGACAGGGGGCTTGAAGCTTTCTTT. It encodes CASSPDRGLEAFF.

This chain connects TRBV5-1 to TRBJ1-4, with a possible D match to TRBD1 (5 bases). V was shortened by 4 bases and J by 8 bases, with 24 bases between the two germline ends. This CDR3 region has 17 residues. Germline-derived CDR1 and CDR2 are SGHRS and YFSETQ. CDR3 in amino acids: CASSPLVRRGRGEKLFF. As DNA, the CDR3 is TGCGCCAGCAGCCCCCTTGTTAGGAGGGGTCGAGGGGAAAAACTGTTTTTT.

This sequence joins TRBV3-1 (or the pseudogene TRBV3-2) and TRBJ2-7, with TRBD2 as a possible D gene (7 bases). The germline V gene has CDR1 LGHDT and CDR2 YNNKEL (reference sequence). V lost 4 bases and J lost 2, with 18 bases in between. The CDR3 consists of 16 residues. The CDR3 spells CASSLGAAGAPYEQYF. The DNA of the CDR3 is TGTGCCAGCAGCCTGGGGGCGGCGGGGGCCCCCTACGAGCAGTACTTC.

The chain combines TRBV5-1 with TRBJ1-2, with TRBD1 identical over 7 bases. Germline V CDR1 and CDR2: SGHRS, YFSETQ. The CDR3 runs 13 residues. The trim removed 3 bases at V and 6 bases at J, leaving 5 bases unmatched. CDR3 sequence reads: CASSWDSGNGYTF. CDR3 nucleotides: TGCGCCAGCAGCTGGGACAGTGGAAATGGCTACACCTTC. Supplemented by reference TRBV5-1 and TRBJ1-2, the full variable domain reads KAGVTQTPRYLIKTRGQQVTLSCSPISGHRSVSWYQQTPGQGLQFLFEYFSETQRNKGNFPGRFSGRQFSNSRSEMNVSTLELGDSALYLCASSWDSGNGYTFGSGTRLTVV.

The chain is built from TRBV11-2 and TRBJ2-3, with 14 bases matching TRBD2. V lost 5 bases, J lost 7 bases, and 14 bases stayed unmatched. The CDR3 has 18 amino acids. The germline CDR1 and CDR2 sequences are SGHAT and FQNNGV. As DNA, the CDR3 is TGTGCCAGCAGCACCATTTCCGGGACTAGCGGGAGAAAGCATACGCAGTATTTT. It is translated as CASSTISGTSGRKHTQYF.

The CDR3 DNA is TGTGCCAGCGGTAAAGGGTACAATGAGCAGTTCTTC. Its translation: CASGKGYNEQFF. V is TRBV12-3 or TRBV12-4 and J is TRBJ2-1; D is uncertain. This CDR3 contains 12 residues. Trimming took off 8 bases at V and 4 bases at J, with 9 bases between the two ends.

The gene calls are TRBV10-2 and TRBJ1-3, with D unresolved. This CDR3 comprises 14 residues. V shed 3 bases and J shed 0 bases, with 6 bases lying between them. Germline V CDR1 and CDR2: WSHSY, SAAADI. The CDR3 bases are TGCGCCAGCAGTGATTCGGGCTCTGGAAACACCATATATTTT. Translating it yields CASSDSGSGNTIYF.

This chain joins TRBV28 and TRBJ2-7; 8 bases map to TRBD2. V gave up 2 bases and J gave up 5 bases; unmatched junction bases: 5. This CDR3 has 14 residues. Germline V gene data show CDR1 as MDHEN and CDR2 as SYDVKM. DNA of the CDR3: TGTGCCAGCAGTTTACCAGCGGGAGCCGACGAGCAGTACTTC. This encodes CASSLPAGADEQYF.

CDR3 in DNA: TGTGCCAGCAGTTTAGGGACGTCCTACGAGCAGTACTTC. Amino acids: CASSLGTSYEQYF. This chain uses TRBV28 with TRBJ2-7; D is perhaps TRBD1 or TRBD2 (5 bases each). The length of the CDR3 is 13 residues. Trimming removed 2 bases at V and 1 base at J, with 6 bases between. From germline, CDR1 is MDHEN and CDR2 SYDVKM.

Written as DNA, the CDR3 is TGTGCCTGGTCCCTAAAGCGGGGGCTGAACACTGAAGCTTTCTTT. Amino acids: CAWSLKRGLNTEAFF. The J gene is TRBJ1-1, the V gene TRBV30; D might be TRBD1 (6 bases). CDR3 length: 15 residues. Trimming stripped 5 bases from V and 0 bases from J, with 16 bases between. Germline CDR1 GTSNPN, CDR2 SVGIG (reference sequence).

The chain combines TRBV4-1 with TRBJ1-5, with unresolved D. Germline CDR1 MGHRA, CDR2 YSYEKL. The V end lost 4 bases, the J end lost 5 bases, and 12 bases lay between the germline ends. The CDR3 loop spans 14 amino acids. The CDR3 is CASSPLGPHQPQHF. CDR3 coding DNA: TGCGCCAGCAGCCCCTTGGGTCCCCATCAGCCCCAGCATTTT.